This T cell receptor (beta chain) was documented in a study of response to subunit inactivated influenza vaccine. Study-level findings and limits: There was a suggestion from the authors that each seasonal influenza vaccination recruits few new T cells.

This clonotype appeared a few times. The antigen is unknown. TCRdb fed the RT-PCR reads into MiXCR, producing one record per CDR3 protein. The sample consists of fewer than 350,000 distinct CDR3 sequences, roughly 22% of them appearing once. The CDR3 extends over 14 amino acids. Germline V gene sequence: CDR1 DFQATT, CDR2 SNEGSKA (reference sequence). The V and J ends lost 1 base and 13 bases respectively, with 22 bases between them. The input for sequencing was PBMCs from blood, taken about 19 months after vaccination. The sequence came from a man between 50 and 69 years old who received an inactivated influenza vaccine. This chain uses TRBV20-1 with TRBJ1-2, with D unresolved. CDR3 loop: CSARALSMTVYRTF. The DNA of the CDR3 is TGCAGTGCTAGAGCCCTATCTATGACCGTATATCGCACCTTC.